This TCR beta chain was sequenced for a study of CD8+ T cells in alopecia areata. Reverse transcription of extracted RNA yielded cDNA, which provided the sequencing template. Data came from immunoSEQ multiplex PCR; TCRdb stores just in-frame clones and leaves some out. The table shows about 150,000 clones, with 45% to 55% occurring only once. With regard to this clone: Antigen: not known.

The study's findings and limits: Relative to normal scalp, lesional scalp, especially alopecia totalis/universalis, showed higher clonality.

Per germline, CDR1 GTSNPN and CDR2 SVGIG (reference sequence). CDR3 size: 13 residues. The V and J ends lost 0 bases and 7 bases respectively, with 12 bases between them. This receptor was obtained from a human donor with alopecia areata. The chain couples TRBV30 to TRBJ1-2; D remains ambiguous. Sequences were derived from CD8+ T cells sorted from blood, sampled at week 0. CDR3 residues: CAWSVREYSGYTF. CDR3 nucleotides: TGTGCCTGGAGTGTACGGGAATATAGTGGCTACACCTTC. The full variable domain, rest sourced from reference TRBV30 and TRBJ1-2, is SQTIHQWPATLVQPVGSPLSLECTVEGTSNPNLYWYRQAAGRGLQLLFYSVGIGQISSEVPQNLSASRPQDRQFILSSKKLLLSDSGFYLCAWSVREYSGYTFGSGTRLTVV.